This T cell receptor (beta chain) was identified during a study of cytomegalovirus exposure and HLA in healthy donors. Study-level information: Researchers found that roughly 81% of a few hundred genotyped donors fell within the Caucasian-associated ancestry cluster.

General study results and limits: Looking again later, the authors saw that most CMV-associated TCR beta chains seemed HLA-restricted. In a later analysis, donors in an Asian-associated ancestry cluster reportedly had fewer N-insertions in productive TCRs than the cohort mean. Most TCR beta V segments were productive about 87% or about 30% of the time in an earlier analysis.

The CDR3 spans 14 residues. The V end lost 9 bases, the J end lost 2 bases, and 16 bases lay between the germline ends. The V gene's germline CDR1 is LNHDA and CDR2 SQIVND (reference sequence). A single count supports this clone. The antigen remains undetermined. Vbeta (60) and Jbeta (13) primers were used in the PCR. The table came from immunoSEQ multiplex PCR; TCRdb's copy has only in-frame clones and leaves some out. The table includes 150,000 to 200,000 clones, roughly four fifths detected once. This TCR came from a man under 40 in good health and CMV-seronegative. The rearrangement links TRBV19 to TRBJ1-2; tentative D call: TRBD1 (5 bases). Sequencing was carried out using PBMCs. CDR3 nucleotides: TGTGCCAGCCAAGGACCGGCAGGGAACTATGGCTACACCTTC. Translating it yields CASQGPAGNYGYTF.